Listed below are T cell receptor beta chains from one sample, sequenced in a study of spatial heterogeneity in lung cancer. One entry per CDR3 protein results from TCRdb running MiXCR on the 5' RACE reads. Found here are about 2,000 distinct CDR3 sequences, approximately 5.4% of them singletons; the top ten hold roughly 8.2%. Sample: lung tumor tissue, taken at surgery. The receptors shown here come from a male donor with early-stage non-small cell lung cancer. Both conserved end residues are part of each CDR3. Fields, in order: D gene, V gene, J gene, clone size, CDR3 protein, CDR3 DNA. D genes are given only for firm matches. For some rows the clone size is stated as once, few or many, or as a class when expanded; others skip it.

D: .; V: TRBV29-1; J: TRBJ1-4; size: medium-sized; CDR3: CSVVGLEDATNEKLFF; DNA: TGCAGCGTTGTGGGGCTTGAGGACGCAACTAATGAAAAACTGTTTTTT
D: TRBD1; V: TRBV18; J: TRBJ2-7; size: medium-sized; CDR3: CASSAGQGIIYEQYF; DNA: TGTGCCAGCTCAGCGGGACAGGGAATAATCTACGAGCAGTACTTC
D: .; V: TRBV18; J: TRBJ1-6; size: medium-sized; CDR3: CASASGGADNSPLHF; DNA: TGTGCCAGCGCATCGGGGGGGGCCGATAATTCACCCCTCCACTTT
D: TRBD1; V: TRBV27; J: TRBJ1-6; size: medium-sized; CDR3: CASSSGTGDTSPLHF; DNA: TGTGCCAGCAGTTCCGGGACAGGGGACACTTCACCCCTCCACTTT
D: .; V: TRBV6-2/TRBV6-3; J: TRBJ2-7; size: medium-sized; CDR3: CASSRAGTKNYEQYF; DNA: TGTGCCAGCAGCCGGGCCGGGACCAAGAACTACGAGCAGTACTTC
D: TRBD1; V: TRBV6-1; J: TRBJ2-7; size: medium-sized; CDR3: CASRDRGLSSYEQYF; DNA: TGTGCCAGCAGGGACAGGGGCCTCAGCTCCTACGAGCAGTACTTC
D: .; V: TRBV5-1; J: TRBJ2-1; size: medium-sized; CDR3: CASSLFRDEQFF; DNA: TGCGCCAGCAGCTTGTTCCGGGATGAGCAGTTCTTC
D: .; V: TRBV28; J: TRBJ2-1; size: medium-sized; CDR3: CASRGGGSNEQFF; DNA: TGTGCCAGCAGAGGGGGCGGGAGCAATGAGCAGTTCTTC
D: TRBD2; V: TRBV12-3/TRBV12-4; J: TRBJ2-3; size: medium-sized; CDR3: CASSLGGRAGDTQYF; DNA: TGTGCCAGCAGTTTAGGCGGGAGGGCCGGGGATACGCAGTATTTT
D: .; V: TRBV6-1; J: TRBJ2-7; size: large; CDR3: CASSEGNTPYEQYF; DNA: TGTGCCAGCAGTGAAGGGAACACACCTTACGAGCAGTACTTC
D: .; V: TRBV27; J: TRBJ2-1; size: medium-sized; CDR3: CASIGTIDRERPYNEQFF; DNA: TGTGCCAGCATCGGGACGATAGACCGGGAGAGACCCTACAATGAGCAGTTCTTC
D: TRBD1; V: TRBV14; J: TRBJ2-5; size: medium-sized; CDR3: CASTRDSRETQYF; DNA: TGTGCCAGCACCAGGGACAGTCGGGAGACCCAGTACTTC
D: .; V: TRBV11-2; J: TRBJ1-1; size: medium-sized; CDR3: CASTYSLGGDAFF; DNA: TGTGCCAGCACCTACTCCTTGGGGGGGGATGCTTTCTTT
D: TRBD1; V: TRBV29-1; J: TRBJ2-3; size: medium-sized; CDR3: CSVDGTEGPDTQYF; DNA: TGCAGCGTTGATGGGACAGAGGGTCCAGATACGCAGTATTTT
D: TRBD1; V: TRBV3-1; J: TRBJ2-4; size: large; CDR3: CASSPWTGKGKNIQYF; DNA: TGTGCCAGCAGCCCTTGGACAGGGAAGGGCAAAAACATTCAGTACTTC
D: TRBD2; V: TRBV6-4; J: TRBJ2-2; size: medium-sized; CDR3: CASRKRGAGELFF; DNA: TGTGCCAGCAGAAAGCGGGGGGCCGGGGAGCTGTTTTTT
D: .; V: TRBV28; J: TRBJ2-7; size: medium-sized; CDR3: CASSRPGYQNSYEQYF; DNA: TGTGCCAGCAGCCGCCCCGGGTACCAAAACTCCTACGAGCAGTACTTC
D: .; V: TRBV6-6; J: TRBJ1-5; size: medium-sized; CDR3: CASSYDQPQHF; DNA: TGTGCCAGCAGTTATGATCAGCCCCAGCATTTT
D: TRBD1; V: TRBV29-1; J: TRBJ2-7; size: few; CDR3: CSVEGGTGGAYEQYF; DNA: TGCAGCGTTGAAGGGGGGACAGGAGGCGCTTACGAGCAGTACTTC
D: TRBD2; V: TRBV27; J: TRBJ2-2; size: medium-sized; CDR3: CASSRDYNTGELFF; DNA: TGTGCCAGCAGTCGGGACTACAACACCGGGGAGCTGTTTTTT
D: TRBD2; V: TRBV7-2; J: TRBJ2-7; size: medium-sized; CDR3: CASSFVLPGLAGLPLEQYF; DNA: TGTGCCAGCAGCTTTGTTTTACCGGGACTAGCGGGACTCCCGCTCGAGCAGTACTTC
D: .; V: TRBV6-5; J: TRBJ2-5; size: medium-sized; CDR3: CASSPTPGSGATQYF; DNA: TGTGCCAGCAGCCCTACCCCGGGGAGCGGCGCGACCCAGTACTTC
D: .; V: TRBV5-4; J: TRBJ2-1; size: few; CDR3: CASSLESGTRRNEQFF; DNA: TGTGCCAGCAGCTTGGAAAGCGGGACACGTCGGAATGAGCAGTTCTTC
D: TRBD2; V: TRBV7-9; J: TRBJ2-3; size: few; CDR3: CASSPPWVPSGSTDTQYF; DNA: TGTGCCAGCTCCCCGCCGTGGGTTCCTAGCGGGAGCACAGATACGCAGTATTTT
D: .; V: TRBV10-3; J: TRBJ2-1; size: medium-sized; CDR3: CAIKGVSGSNEQFF; DNA: TGTGCCATCAAGGGGGTGAGCGGGTCTAATGAGCAGTTCTTC
D: .; V: TRBV6-5; J: TRBJ2-7; size: large; CDR3: CASSYRTAQAHEQYF; DNA: TGTGCCAGCAGTTACCGGACAGCCCAAGCCCACGAGCAGTACTTC
D: .; V: TRBV23-1; J: TRBJ2-1; size: large; CDR3: CASRPRLISPKWNEQFF; DNA: TGCGCCAGCAGGCCTAGACTCATATCCCCAAAATGGAATGAGCAGTTCTTC
D: TRBD2; V: TRBV27; J: TRBJ2-2; size: large; CDR3: CASSFGSGSFGTGELFF; DNA: TGTGCCAGCAGTTTCGGTAGCGGGAGCTTCGGCACCGGGGAGCTGTTTTTT
D: TRBD2; V: TRBV28; J: TRBJ2-3; size: medium-sized; CDR3: CASSPSGQADTQYF; DNA: TGTGCCAGCAGCCCTAGCGGGCAAGCGGATACGCAGTATTTT
D: .; V: TRBV28; J: TRBJ2-7; size: medium-sized; CDR3: CASSFGGVGQYF; DNA: TGTGCCAGCAGTTTCGGCGGGGTCGGGCAGTACTTC
D: .; V: TRBV6-5; J: TRBJ2-1; size: few; CDR3: CASSQPGNEQFF; DNA: TGTGCCAGCAGCCAACCCGGAAATGAGCAGTTCTTC
D: TRBD1; V: TRBV3-1; J: TRBJ1-6; size: medium-sized; CDR3: CASSPGQLVSPLHF; DNA: TGTGCCAGCAGCCCGGGACAGTTAGTTTCACCCCTCCACTTT
D: .; V: TRBV28; J: TRBJ2-7; size: medium-sized; CDR3: CASSPRALPGQYF; DNA: TGTGCCAGCAGCCCCCGGGCCCTTCCTGGGCAGTACTTC
D: TRBD1; V: TRBV20-1; J: TRBJ1-1; size: medium-sized; CDR3: CSARRDRASLEAFF; DNA: TGCAGTGCTAGGCGGGACAGGGCATCACTAGAGGCTTTCTTT
D: .; V: TRBV7-2; J: TRBJ2-2; size: .; CDR3: CASSPPWGLDTGELFF; DNA: TGTGCGAGCAGTCCTCCGTGGGGGCTGGACACCGGGGAGCTGTTTTTT
D: TRBD2; V: TRBV20-1; J: TRBJ2-1; size: large; CDR3: CSASSAGGNEQFF; DNA: TGCAGTGCTAGCTCAGCGGGAGGAAATGAGCAGTTCTTC
D: TRBD1; V: TRBV2; J: TRBJ2-7; size: medium-sized; CDR3: CASNTGTGTYEQYF; DNA: TGTGCCAGCAACACCGGGACAGGGACCTACGAGCAGTACTTC
D: TRBD1; V: TRBV7-9; J: TRBJ2-5; size: large; CDR3: CASSLGTGNQETQYF; DNA: TGTGCCAGCAGCTTAGGGACAGGGAACCAAGAGACCCAGTACTTC
D: TRBD1; V: TRBV5-6; J: TRBJ2-7; size: large; CDR3: CASSPLDGQGTNEQYF; DNA: TGTGCCAGCAGCCCCCTCGATGGACAGGGGACCAACGAGCAGTACTTC
D: TRBD2; V: TRBV29-1; J: TRBJ2-3; size: medium-sized; CDR3: CSVPTSGSTDTQYF; DNA: TGCAGCGTTCCTACTAGCGGTAGCACAGATACGCAGTATTTT
D: .; V: TRBV27; J: TRBJ2-7; size: large; CDR3: CAPTQIRDTIREQYF; DNA: TGTGCCCCCACCCAAATCCGGGACACTATCCGCGAGCAGTACTTC
D: TRBD1; V: TRBV6-1; J: TRBJ1-6; size: large; CDR3: CASQGGRPYNSPLHF; DNA: TGTGCCAGTCAGGGGGGGAGACCCTATAATTCACCCCTCCACTTT
D: .; V: TRBV6-5; J: TRBJ1-1; size: medium-sized; CDR3: CASRNRVGMDVTAFF; DNA: TGTGCCAGCAGGAACAGGGTGGGAATGGATGTGACGGCTTTCTTT